The clone carrying this T cell receptor (beta chain) was seen ten or more times. Its antigen is not known. The data stem from a study of T cells in Graves' hyperthyroidism and ophthalmopathy. Notes on the study in general: Clonotypes that were expanded in thyroid above 0.001 mostly appeared in blood too.

TCR beta CDR3 regions were amplified from RNA. In the first-round RT-PCR of the TCR CDR3, the HTBI primer set was used. TCRdb ran MiXCR on the multiplex PCR reads and lists one entry per CDR3 protein. The table has 700,000 or so distinct CDR3 sequences, 15% to 20% seen once. The specimen was blood. This clonotype originated in a man between 18 and 35 years old with Graves' hyperthyroidism.

CDR3 coding DNA: TGTGCCACCAGTGATTTGACAGCGCTTAGCACAGATACGCAGTATTTT. As protein: CATSDLTALSTDTQYF. The chain recombines TRBV24-1 with TRBJ2-3; the D is unclear. Germline CDR1 KGHDR, CDR2 SFDVKD. V was pared by 0 bases and J by 0 bases, with 9 bases between. The CDR3 spans 16 residues.